The subject of this entry is one T cell receptor (beta chain). The antigen is undetermined. This record comes from a study of Ad26.COV2.S vaccination and SARS-CoV-2 variants. Study-level background: A COV1001 Ad26.COV2.S trial-arm participant provided the sample. General study findings and limits: TCR breadth and depth estimates may have understated total T cell responses.

Treatment of the sample: roughly 20 received Ad26.COV2.S at low or high dose, single or two shots; about 5 received placebo; per-sample allocation not given. Specimens were obtained on day 63 following the first vaccine or placebo injection. Vaccination employed an Ad26 vector expressing the Wuhan-strain SARS-CoV-2 spike. Sequencing used immunoSEQ multiplex PCR; TCRdb keeps in-frame clones, though not all of them. The repertoire consists of over 250,000 clones, with roughly 86% occurring once and the leading ten covering about 3.1%. The TCR sequence derives from a person between 18 and 60 years old who received the Ad26.COV2.S COVID-19 vaccine or a placebo. Specimen: peripheral blood, collected in a trial of Ad26.COV2.S vaccine versus placebo.

The CDR3 DNA follows: TGTGCCAGCACTGTAGGGGCCTACGAGCAGTACTTC. Amino acid sequence: CASTVGAYEQYF. The chain links TRBV2 to TRBJ2-7; possible D gene TRBD1, 5 bases. V shed 7 bases and J shed 2 bases, with 9 bases lying between them. Germline V gene lookup returns CDR1 SNHLY and CDR2 FYNNEI. This CDR3 comprises 12 residues.